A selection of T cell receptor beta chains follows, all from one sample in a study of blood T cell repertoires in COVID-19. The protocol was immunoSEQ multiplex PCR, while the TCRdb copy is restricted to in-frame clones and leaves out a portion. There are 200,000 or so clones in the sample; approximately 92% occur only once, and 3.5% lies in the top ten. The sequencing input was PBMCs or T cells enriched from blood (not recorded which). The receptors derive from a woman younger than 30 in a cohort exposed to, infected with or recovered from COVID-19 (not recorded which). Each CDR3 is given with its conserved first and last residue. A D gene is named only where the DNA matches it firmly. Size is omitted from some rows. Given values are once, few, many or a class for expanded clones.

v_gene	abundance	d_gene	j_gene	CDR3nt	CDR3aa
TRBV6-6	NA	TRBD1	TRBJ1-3	TGTGCCAGCAGTCTCGATCATAACAGGGGGGACTATGGAAACACCATATATTTT	CASSLDHNRGDYGNTIYF
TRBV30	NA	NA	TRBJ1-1	TGTGCCTGGAAGAGACAGTGGGGCGACACTGAAGCTTTCTTT	CAWKRQWGDTEAFF
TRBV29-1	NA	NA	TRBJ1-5	TGCAGCGTTGGCAGGGCTAGCAATCAGCCCCAGCATTTT	CSVGRASNQPQHF
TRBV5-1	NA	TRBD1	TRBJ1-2	TGCGCCAGCAGCCCCACGACAGGGGGAGGCTACACCTTC	CASSPTTGGGYTF
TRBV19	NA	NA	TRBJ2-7	TGTGCCAGTAGTTTCAGGGGAGCCTACGAGCAGTACTTC	CASSFRGAYEQYF
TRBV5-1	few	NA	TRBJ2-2	TGCGCCAGCAGCTTGGCCACAAACGCCGGGGAGCTGTTTTTT	CASSLATNAGELFF
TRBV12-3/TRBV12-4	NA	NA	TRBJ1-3	TGTGCCAGCGGCACAGATGGAAACACCATATATTTT	CASGTDGNTIYF
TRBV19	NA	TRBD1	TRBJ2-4	TGTGCCAGTAGTATAGAGCAGGGGGACATTCAGTACTTC	CASSIEQGDIQYF
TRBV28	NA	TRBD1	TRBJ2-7	TGTGCCAGCCTCAGGGACAGGCCCGGCGAGCAGTACTTC	CASLRDRPGEQYF
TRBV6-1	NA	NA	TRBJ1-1	TGTGCCAGCAGTGACCTGCCCCGGAGGACTGAAGCTTTCTTT	CASSDLPRRTEAFF
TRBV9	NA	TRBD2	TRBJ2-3	TGTGCCAGCAGCACAGGAGCGGGGCTCACAGATACGCAGTATTTT	CASSTGAGLTDTQYF
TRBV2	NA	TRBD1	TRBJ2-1	TGTGCCAGACAACAGGGGCTCTACAATGAGCAGTTCTTC	CARQQGLYNEQFF
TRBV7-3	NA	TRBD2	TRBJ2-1	TGTGCCAGCAGCCAGGGACTAGAGTTTGGGAATGAGCAGTTCTTC	CASSQGLEFGNEQFF
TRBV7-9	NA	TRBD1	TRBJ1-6	TGTGCCAGCAGCTTTACCACAGGGGGTTTTTCACCCCTCCACTTT	CASSFTTGGFSPLHF
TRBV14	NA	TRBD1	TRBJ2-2	TGTGCCAGCAGCCAAGTTCAGGGGGCAGGAGGGGAGCTGTTTTTT	CASSQVQGAGGELFF
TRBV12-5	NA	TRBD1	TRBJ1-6	TGTGCTAGTGGTTTGGGGACAGGGAGGTCACCCCTCCACTTT	CASGLGTGRSPLHF
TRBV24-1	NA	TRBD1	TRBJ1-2	TGTGCCACCAGTATGGGACAGGGGGTAACTAACTATGGCTACACCTTC	CATSMGQGVTNYGYTF
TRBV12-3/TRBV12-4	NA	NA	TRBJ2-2	TGTGCCAGCAGTTTGTACGGGGAGCTGTTTTTT	CASSLYGELFF
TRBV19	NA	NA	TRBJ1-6	TGTGCCAGTAGTCCTCCCGGACACAACTATAATTCACCCCTCCACTTT	CASSPPGHNYNSPLHF
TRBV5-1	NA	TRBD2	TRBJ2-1	TGCGCCAGCAGCTTACTAGCGGGAGATGAGCAGTTCTTC	CASSLLAGDEQFF
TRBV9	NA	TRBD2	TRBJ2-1	TGTGCCAGCAGCGCCTGGGGGGGGACGGGTCCACCCCATGAGCAGTTCTTC	CASSAWGGTGPPHEQFF
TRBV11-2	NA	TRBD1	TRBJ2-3	TGTGCCAGCAGCTGGGACAGGTACGGAGATACGCAGTATTTT	CASSWDRYGDTQYF
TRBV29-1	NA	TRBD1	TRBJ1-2	TGCAGCGCCTCAGCCGGGACAGGGGAAGCCGGCTACACCTTC	CSASAGTGEAGYTF
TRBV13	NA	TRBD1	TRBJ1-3	TGTGCCAGCAGCTTAGAGGGACAGGGAAATTTGGTAGGAAACACCATATATTTT	CASSLEGQGNLVGNTIYF
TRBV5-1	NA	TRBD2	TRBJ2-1	TGCGCCAGCAGCGAGACTAGCGGGTGGGAGCAGTTCTTC	CASSETSGWEQFF
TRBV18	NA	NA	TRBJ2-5	TGTGCCAGCTCGCCGGGACTGGAGGGAGAGACCCAGTACTTC	CASSPGLEGETQYF
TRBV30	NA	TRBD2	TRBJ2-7	TGTGCCTGGATTGGGGCGGGGGGGCCCCCCTACGAGCAGTACTTC	CAWIGAGGPPYEQYF
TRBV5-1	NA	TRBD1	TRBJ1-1	TGCGCCAGCAGCTTGGGGGGACAGGGCTACACTGAAGCTTTCTTT	CASSLGGQGYTEAFF